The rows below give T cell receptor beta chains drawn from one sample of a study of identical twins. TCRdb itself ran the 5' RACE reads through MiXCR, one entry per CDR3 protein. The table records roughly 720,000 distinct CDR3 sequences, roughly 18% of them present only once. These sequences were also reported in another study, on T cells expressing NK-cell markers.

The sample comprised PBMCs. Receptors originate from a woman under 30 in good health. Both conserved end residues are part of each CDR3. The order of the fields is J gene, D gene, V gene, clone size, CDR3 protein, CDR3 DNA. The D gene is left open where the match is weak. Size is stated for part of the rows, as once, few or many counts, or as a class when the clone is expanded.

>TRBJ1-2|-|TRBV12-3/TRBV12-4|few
CASSFEPNYGYTF
TGTGCCAGCAGTTTCGAACCTAACTATGGCTACACCTTC
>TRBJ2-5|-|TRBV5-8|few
CASSLRSGSLKETQYF
TGTGCCAGCAGCTTGCGTTCAGGCAGCTTAAAAGAGACCCAGTACTTC
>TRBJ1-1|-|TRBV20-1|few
CSARDERSDTEAFF
TGCAGTGCTAGAGATGAGAGGTCGGACACTGAAGCTTTCTTT
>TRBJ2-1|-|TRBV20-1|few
CSAPDPKHGDEQFF
TGCAGTGCTCCCGATCCAAAACATGGGGATGAGCAGTTCTTC
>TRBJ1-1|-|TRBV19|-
CASSRSRETEAFF
TGTGCCAGTAGTAGAAGCAGGGAGACTGAAGCTTTCTTT
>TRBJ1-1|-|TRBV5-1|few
CASTLGTGANTEAFF
TGCGCCAGCACCTTGGGTACGGGTGCGAACACTGAAGCTTTCTTT
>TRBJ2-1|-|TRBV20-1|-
CSAVGGQHNEQFF
TGCAGTGCAGTCGGGGGGCAGCACAATGAGCAGTTCTTC
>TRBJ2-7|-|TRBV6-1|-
CASSLSHTKGGYEQYF
TGTGCCAGCAGCCTATCCCACACAAAAGGGGGATACGAGCAGTACTTC
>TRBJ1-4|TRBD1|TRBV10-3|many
CATQDRINEKLFF
TGTGCCACCCAGGACAGGATTAATGAAAAACTGTTTTTT
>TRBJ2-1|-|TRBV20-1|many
CSALLLDPNEQFF
TGCAGTGCACTCCTACTAGACCCCAATGAGCAGTTCTTC